A single sample is the source of the 21 T cell receptor beta chains below, sequenced in a study of shared clonotypes between healthy human individuals. The naive CD8 population came from CD45RO-negative cells selected for CCR7, without terminally differentiated effector memory CD45RA+ cells. Some clones are missing from TCRdb's copy, which holds only in-frame ones; the method was immunoSEQ multiplex PCR. The data hold millions of clones, with just over 90% observed a single time. What was sequenced was naive CD8+ T cells from PBMCs. These receptor sequences come from a man younger than 30 in good health. Some clones in this sample may be carry-over from other donors' samples.

V usage is TRBV19 and J usage is TRBJ2-2; D call uncertain. The germline V gene has CDR1 LNHDA and CDR2 SQIVND (reference sequence). Trimming removed 9 bases from V and 6 bases from J, with 17 bases in between. CDR3 length equals 14 residues. The CDR3 loop reads CASSDLRRPGELFF. CDR3 in DNA: TGTGCCAGCTCAGACTTGAGAAGACCCGGGGAGCTGTTTTTT.

This clone was recorded only once. The genes are TRBV7-3 and TRBJ2-3, with TRBD2 as a possible D gene (6 bases). The V end lost 5 bases, the J end lost 5 bases, and 17 bases lay between the germline ends. CDR1 is SGHTA and CDR2 is FQGTGA in the germline V gene. The length of the CDR3 is 15 residues. As DNA, the CDR3 is TGTGCCAGCAGCGAGGGACTCACAGTAAGAGATACGCAGTATTTT. Translation: CASSEGLTVRDTQYF.

For this clone: Distinct nucleotide sequences in the sample also encode this CDR3. J is TRBJ2-7 and V is TRBV28, with no clear D. In germline, CDR1 is MDHEN, CDR2 SYDVKM. CDR3 length: 12 residues. The ends were cut back, 2 bases at V and 3 bases at J, with 5 bases in the middle. CDR3 sequence reads: CASSLGLYEQYF. The CDR3, as DNA: TGTGCCAGCAGTTTAGGCCTCTACGAGCAGTACTTC.

The chain uses TRBV4-1 and TRBJ2-2; D gene uncertain. V lost 4 bases and J 1 base, leaving 4 bases between the germline ends. Germline CDR1 and CDR2: MGHRA and YSYEKL. The CDR3 extends over 13 amino acids. Here the CDR3 reads CASSLENTGELFF. The CDR3 DNA follows: TGCGCCAGCAGCCTTGAGAACACCGGGGAGCTGTTTTTT.

The chain joins TRBV28 to TRBJ2-7, with 7 positions matching TRBD1. CDR1 is MDHEN and CDR2 is SYDVKM in the germline V gene. The CDR3 length is 14 residues. V was pared by 5 bases and J by 0 bases, with 4 bases of the junction left unmatched. This chain's CDR3 is CASSGRGPSYEQYF. The CDR3 coding sequence is TGTGCCAGCAGTGGAAGGGGGCCCTCCTACGAGCAGTACTTC. Together with reference TRBV28 and TRBJ2-7, the CDR3 gives the full variable domain: DVKVTQSSRYLVKRTGEKVFLECVQDMDHENMFWYRQDPGLGLRLIYFSYDVKMKEKGDIPEGYSVSREKKERFSLILESASTNQTSMYLCASSGRGPSYEQYFGPGTRLTVT.

The rearrangement links TRBV6-1 to TRBJ1-1; D ambiguous. Germline CDR1 MNHNS, CDR2 SASEGT. V gave up 10 bases and J gave up 4 bases, with 16 bases separating them. The CDR3 covers 13 residues. CDR3 region: CAIERASSTEAFF. In DNA form, the CDR3 reads TGTGCCATTGAGAGGGCCTCGAGCACTGAAGCTTTCTTT.

The genes are TRBV6-5 and TRBJ1-1; 10 nucleotides agree with TRBD1. This CDR3 is built from 15 residues. Germline assignment: CDR1 MNHEY and CDR2 SVGAGI. Trimming cost V 6 bases and J 6 bases; bases outside gene matches: 10. The CDR3 DNA is TGTGCCAGCAGGCTTAGACAGGGGGCGCTGGCTGAAGCTTTCTTT. Its protein is CASRLRQGALAEAFF.

The rearrangement links TRBV5-6 to TRBJ2-7; the match to TRBD1 covers 10 bases. Per germline, CDR1 SGHDT and CDR2 YYEEEE. V trimming: 4 bases; J trimming: 3 bases; junction bases outside the gene matches: 4. CDR3 length: 14 amino acids. Here the CDR3 reads CASSTGTGVYEQYF. The DNA for the CDR3 is TGTGCCAGCAGCACCGGGACAGGGGTCTACGAGCAGTACTTC.

This chain uses TRBV2 with TRBJ2-2, with 16 positions matching TRBD2. The ends lost 3 bases at V and 7 bases at J; junction bases unmatched: 8. This CDR3 is 18 amino acids long. Germline V CDR1 and CDR2: SNHLY, FYNNEI. CDR3 DNA: TGTGCCAGCAGTGACGGGACTAGCGGGAGGGCCAGCGTCGGGGAGCTGTTTTTT. Translation: CASSDGTSGRASVGELFF.

Details on this clone: Other DNA sequences in this specimen translate into the identical CDR3. V usage is TRBV30 and J usage is TRBJ2-7; D is ambiguous. Trimming took 0 bases from V and 0 from J, leaving 6 bases between them. This CDR3 spans 13 amino acids. Germline CDR1 and CDR2: GTSNPN and SVGIG (reference sequence). The CDR3 spells CAWSVHSSYEQYF. The CDR3 region has the DNA TGTGCCTGGAGTGTACATTCCTCCTACGAGCAGTACTTC.

In this sample, this clone turned up once. This chain links TRBV5-1 with TRBJ2-7; TRBD2 might be the D (5 bases). Germline V gene data show CDR1 as SGHRS and CDR2 as YFSETQ. Trimming shortened V by 0 bases and J by 3 bases, and 10 bases separated the two germline ends. The CDR3 contains 14 residues. The CDR3: CASSLETMFYEQYF. DNA for the CDR3: TGCGCCAGCAGCTTGGAGACTATGTTCTACGAGCAGTACTTC.

The CDR3 loop is CASSRLTGVTNEKLFF. The CDR3 DNA follows: TGCGCCAGCAGCCGCCTGACAGGGGTCACTAATGAAAAACTGTTTTTT. The chain is built from TRBV4-3 and TRBJ1-4; TRBD1 matches 8 bases. Germline CDR1 LGHNA, CDR2 YSLEER. With 4 bases clipped from V and 2 bases from J, the junction kept 6 bases outside the gene matches. The CDR3 loop spans 16 amino acids.

This clone appeared a few times. Other DNA sequences from this sample encode an identical CDR3 as well. This CDR3 is CASSSGQPYGYTF. For the CDR3, the DNA is TGTGCCAGCAGCTCGGGACAGCCATATGGCTACACCTTC. The chain couples TRBV5-6 to TRBJ1-2; 7 bases align to TRBD1. Germline V gives CDR1 SGHDT, CDR2 YYEEEE. V was pared by 3 bases and J by 5 bases, with 4 bases of the junction left unmatched. CDR3 size: 13 residues. Using reference TRBV5-6 and TRBJ1-2 for the parts outside the CDR3, the full variable domain is DAGVTQSPTHLIKTRGQQVTLRCSPKSGHDTVSWYQQALGQGPQFIFQYYEEEERQRGNFPDRFSGHQFPNYSSELNVNALLLGDSALYLCASSSGQPYGYTFGSGTRLTVV.

The V gene is TRBV5-1, the J gene TRBJ2-7; 9 nucleotides align to TRBD1. CDR1 SGHRS and CDR2 YFSETQ come from the germline V gene. The CDR3 is made up of 17 amino acids. V was clipped by 4 bases and J by 4 bases; unmatched bases: 15. CDR3 residues: CASSLGSSTGGAYEQYF. Here the CDR3 DNA reads TGCGCCAGCAGCCTAGGAAGCTCAACAGGGGGCGCGTACGAGCAGTACTTC.

Turning to this clone: This sample includes further DNA sequences coding for the same CDR3. J is TRBJ2-7 and V is TRBV29-1; D gene unclear. Trimming removed 0 bases from V and 1 base from J, with 4 bases in between. The CDR3 has 12 residues. Germline V CDR1 and CDR2: SQVTM, ANQGSEA. The CDR3 DNA reads as TGCAGCGTTGAAGAGGGGTCCTACGAGCAGTACTTC. Protein sequence: CSVEEGSYEQYF.

The rearrangement joins TRBV15 to TRBJ2-1; 9 nucleotides agree with TRBD1. Germline CDR1 is LNHNV and CDR2 is YYDKDF (reference sequence). The CDR3 is 15 residues long. V lost 3 bases and J lost 8; bases outside the gene matches: 8. The CDR3 sequence is CATSSLTDRGYEQFF. The CDR3 coding sequence is TGTGCCACCAGCAGTCTCACGGACAGGGGATATGAGCAGTTCTTC.

This clone was seen only once. This chain joins TRBV28 and TRBJ1-2; no definite D call. This CDR3 is 12 amino acids long. V dropped 6 bases and J dropped 8 bases, with 13 bases sitting between them. The germline CDR1 and CDR2 sequences are MDHEN and SYDVKM. The CDR3 sequence: CASSRSGGGYTF. For the CDR3, the DNA is TGTGCCAGCAGCAGATCCGGAGGGGGCTACACCTTC.

This chain uses TRBV9 with TRBJ2-1; D tentatively reads TRBD1 or TRBD2 (5 bases each). This CDR3 has 15 residues. Per germline, CDR1 SGDLS and CDR2 YYNGEE. Trimming removed 2 bases at V and 6 bases at J, with 15 bases between. CDR3 in DNA: TGTGCCAGCAGCGTTGCCGGGACCCCGCTCAATGAGCAGTTCTTC. Amino acid sequence: CASSVAGTPLNEQFF.

The rearrangement uses TRBV4-1 and TRBJ1-1, with TRBD1 matching 9 bases. Germline trimming cut 4 bases from V and 0 bases from J; bases unmatched to any gene: 6. The CDR3 covers 16 residues. CDR1 MGHRA and CDR2 YSYEKL come from the germline V gene. CDR3 bases: TGCGCCAGCAGCCTCGGACAGGGGATCGTGAACACTGAAGCTTTCTTT. It encodes CASSLGQGIVNTEAFF.

Remarks on this clone: Other DNA sequences in the same sample also yield this CDR3. The V gene is TRBV18, the J gene TRBJ2-7; 9 nucleotides line up with TRBD1. The germline gives CDR1 KGHSH, CDR2 LQKENI. Germline trimming cut 3 bases from V and 2 bases from J; bases unmatched to any gene: 2. The CDR3 length is 14 residues. CDR3: CASSPGTGPYEQYF. The CDR3 bases are TGTGCCAGCTCACCGGGGACAGGGCCCTACGAGCAGTACTTC.

To note about this clone: Other nucleotide sequences from this sample produce the same CDR3. CDR3 sequence (DNA): TGTGCCAGCAGCCCGACCCTCTCCTACGAGCAGTACTTC. Its protein product is CASSPTLSYEQYF. The chain uses TRBV9 and TRBJ2-7; D is ambiguous. Germline V CDR1 and CDR2: SGDLS, YYNGEE. Trimming pared 4 bases from V and 0 bases from J, leaving 8 bases between. The CDR3 extends over 13 amino acids.